The present entry profiles one T cell receptor beta chain with its context. This record belongs to a study of cytomegalovirus exposure and HLA in healthy donors. Primers: 60 Vbeta forward and 13 Jbeta reverse. Libraries were prepared by immunoSEQ multiplex PCR; TCRdb keeps only in-frame clonotypes and omits some of them. The sample carries about 130,000 clones, 73% recorded once. This CDR3 contains 15 residues. CDR1 and CDR2 (germline): MNHEY, SVGAGI. V dropped 0 bases and J dropped 2; count of bases not matched to a gene: 2. The sequenced sample consisted of PBMCs. This TCR came from a woman in her forties in good health and CMV-seropositive. The chain employs TRBV6-5 and TRBJ1-1; 8 bases agree with TRBD1. CDR3 nucleotide sequence: TGTGCCAGCAGTTACTCGGCAGGGGGCAACACTGAAGCTTTCTTT. It translates to CASSYSAGGNTEAFF.